Following are 17 T cell receptor beta chains from one sample sequenced in a study of T cells in Graves' hyperthyroidism and ophthalmopathy. TCR beta CDR3 regions were amplified from RNA. The HTBI primer set was used in a first-round RT-PCR of the TCR CDR3. TCRdb passed the multiplex PCR reads through MiXCR, listing each CDR3 protein once. Of some 350,000 distinct CDR3 sequences listed, about a fifth were seen once; the top ten hold about 4%. The specimen was blood. The origin of the receptors is a woman aged 18-29 years with Graves' hyperthyroidism.

Ten or more counts support this clonotype. The rearrangement links TRBV7-9 to TRBJ2-5; 7 bases fit TRBD1. The trim removed 5 bases at V and 4 bases at J, leaving 13 bases unmatched. CDR3 length: 16 residues. Germline loops: CDR1 SEHNR, CDR2 FQNEAQ (reference sequence). CDR3 DNA sequence: TGTGCCAGCAGCCGCCCTGACAGGGCAACGCGAGAGACCCAGTACTTC. Its protein is CASSRPDRATRETQYF.

This clonotype was recorded many times. The V gene is TRBV11-1, the J gene TRBJ2-7; possible D gene TRBD2, 5 bases. The CDR3 loop spans 17 amino acids. V was pared by 4 bases and J by 6 bases, with 25 bases between. CDR1 and CDR2 from the germline V gene are SGHAT and FQDESV (reference sequence). Here the CDR3 reads CASSSEGHSWDLGEQYF. In DNA form, the CDR3 reads TGTGCCAGCAGCTCAGAGGGTCACAGCTGGGATTTAGGCGAGCAGTACTTC.

This clonotype has ten or more counts. V usage is TRBV29-1 and J usage is TRBJ2-5, with 7 nucleotides matching TRBD1. The germline CDR1 and CDR2 sequences are SQVTM and ANQGSEA. Unmatched junction bases numbered 9, after V lost 6 bases and J lost 5 bases. The CDR3 covers 13 residues. CDR3 nucleotides: TGCAGCGTCCGGGACAGCTTATTGGAGACCCAGTACTTC. Its protein product is CSVRDSLLETQYF.

The table lists this clonotype with many counts. V gene TRBV6-2 or TRBV6-3 combines with J gene TRBJ2-7, with D unresolved. V was shortened by 6 bases and J by 7 bases, with 10 bases between the two germline ends. There are 11 residues in the CDR3. The germline V gene has CDR1 MNHEY and CDR2 SVGEGT. CDR3 in amino acids: CASSRSEEQYF. In DNA, the CDR3 is TGTGCCAGCAGCCGCTCAGAAGAGCAGTACTTC.

This clonotype came up many times. The CDR3 region is CASSPEQYF. The CDR3 nucleotides are TGTGCCAGCAGCCCGGAGCAGTACTTC. J is TRBJ2-7 and V is TRBV13, with D hard to call. V lost 5 bases to trimming and J lost 7 bases, with 3 bases between them. The germline V gene has CDR1 PRHDT and CDR2 FYEKMQ (reference sequence). The CDR3 runs to 9 residues.

This clonotype was seen many times. The rearrangement joins TRBV5-1 to TRBJ1-2; 8 bases match TRBD1. V gave up 9 bases and J gave up 4 bases; unmatched junction bases: 14. The CDR3 sequence is 15 residues long. Germline V gives CDR1 SGHRS, CDR2 YFSETQ. DNA for the CDR3: TGCGCCACCCACTCGGACGGACAGGGCCTCTATGGCTACACCTTC. Its protein product is CATHSDGQGLYGYTF.

This clonotype has ten or more counts. The chain links TRBV19 to TRBJ2-2, with D possibly being TRBD1 or TRBD2 (6 bases each). V was pared by 6 bases and J by 5 bases, with 10 bases between. The CDR3 loop spans 13 amino acids. Germline assignment: CDR1 LNHDA and CDR2 SQIVND (reference sequence). CDR3 amino acids: CASRGGRTGELFF. CDR3 in DNA: TGTGCCAGTAGGGGGGGCCGGACCGGGGAGCTGTTTTTT.

This clonotype was recorded at least ten times. The genes are TRBV12-3 or TRBV12-4 and TRBJ2-7, with D tentatively TRBD1 or TRBD2 (5 bases each). The CDR3 runs 12 residues. The V end lost 3 bases, the J end lost 6 bases, and 9 bases lay between the germline ends. The CDR3 nucleotides read TGTGCCAGCAGTTTTGAGGGGAGCGAGCAGTACTTC. This codes for CASSFEGSEQYF.

The chain recombines TRBV20-1 with TRBJ1-2, with D unclear. The CDR3 consists of 11 residues. Germline CDR1 and CDR2: DFQATT and SNEGSKA (reference sequence). Trimming took 4 bases from V and 8 from J, leaving 11 bases between them. For the CDR3, the DNA is TGCAGTGCTATATCCAGGTGGGGCTACACCTTC. Residues: CSAISRWGYTF.

The V call is TRBV7-3, the J call TRBJ1-2; D is unresolved. The V end was cut by 4 bases, the J end by 6 bases, with 15 bases between. CDR3 length equals 14 residues. CDR1 is SGHTA and CDR2 is FQGTGA in the germline V gene. The CDR3 spells CASSSGRNDDGYTF. CDR3 nucleotide sequence: TGTGCCAGCAGCTCCGGGCGAAACGATGATGGCTACACCTTC.

This clonotype was picked up many times. The chain carries TRBV4-2 and TRBJ1-1; D is possibly TRBD1 (6 bases). Trimming left V 1 base short and J 12 bases short, with 15 bases between. Germline assignment: CDR1 LGHNA and CDR2 YNFKEQ. CDR3 size: 13 residues. CDR3: CASSQAIGGATFF. CDR3 coding DNA: TGTGCCAGCAGCCAAGCCATCGGGGGGGCGACTTTCTTT.

This clonotype was seen a few times. The chain combines TRBV3-1 with TRBJ2-7; D may correspond to TRBD1 or TRBD2 (5 bases each). Trimming pared 4 bases from V and 6 bases from J, leaving 16 bases between. Germline V gene data show CDR1 as LGHDT and CDR2 as YNNKEL (reference sequence). The CDR3 runs to 14 residues. Here the CDR3 reads CASSRGLQSGEQYF. In DNA form, the CDR3 reads TGTGCCAGCAGCCGGGGCTTACAGAGCGGCGAGCAGTACTTC.

In this sample, this clonotype turned up many times. The CDR3 coding sequence is TGTGCCAGCAGCCGCTCGGGACCCGGGGAGCTGTTTTTT. Translated, it gives CASSRSGPGELFF. V gene TRBV7-3 combines with J gene TRBJ2-2; D assignment may be TRBD1 or TRBD2 (5 bases each). With 5 bases removed from V and 6 bases from J, the gap between germline ends came to 10 bases. This CDR3 comprises 13 residues. The germline V gene encodes CDR1 SGHTA and CDR2 FQGTGA.

The sample holds a few counts of this clonotype. The CDR3 spells CASSQAHSQYEQYF. The CDR3, as DNA: TGCGCCAGCAGCCAAGCTCACAGCCAATACGAGCAGTACTTC. The V gene is TRBV4-1, the J gene TRBJ2-7; D is uncertain. V was pared by 1 base and J by 4 bases, with 11 bases between. CDR3 length: 14 residues. CDR1 is MGHRA, CDR2 YSYEKL, per germline.

This clonotype turned up a few times. CDR3 protein: CASSQEPATVGQPQHF. The DNA of the CDR3 is TGCGCCAGCAGCCAAGAACCTGCCACGGTGGGTCAGCCCCAGCATTTT. J is TRBJ1-5 and V is TRBV4-1; D gene uncertain. CDR1 and CDR2 (germline): MGHRA, YSYEKL. The CDR3 has 16 residues. Trimming pared 0 bases from V and 6 bases from J, leaving 15 bases between.

This clonotype was counted ten times or more. CDR3 protein: CASGGAANTEAFF. The CDR3 DNA sequence: TGTGCCAGTGGGGGGGCGGCGAATACTGAAGCTTTCTTT. The chain uses TRBV6-1 and TRBJ1-1, with a weak D call TRBD1 (6 bases). The CDR3 is 13 residues long. The V gene lost 9 bases and the J gene lost 5 bases, with 16 bases spanning the gap. Per germline, CDR1 MNHNS and CDR2 SASEGT.

This clonotype was found many times. V and J are TRBV29-1 and TRBJ2-2; D is unresolved. CDR1 is SQVTM and CDR2 is ANQGSEA in the germline V gene. CDR3 length: 14 amino acids. V lost 5 bases, J lost 0 bases, and 10 bases lay in between. The CDR3 reads CSVWADSNTGELFF. The CDR3 DNA follows: TGCAGCGTTTGGGCGGATTCGAACACCGGGGAGCTGTTTTTT.